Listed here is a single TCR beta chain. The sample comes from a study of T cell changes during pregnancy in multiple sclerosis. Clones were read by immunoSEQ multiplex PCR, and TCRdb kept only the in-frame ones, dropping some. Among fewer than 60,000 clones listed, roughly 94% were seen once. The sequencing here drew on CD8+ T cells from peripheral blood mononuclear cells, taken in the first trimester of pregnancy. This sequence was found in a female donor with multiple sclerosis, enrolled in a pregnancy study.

The CDR3 region has the DNA TGTGCCAGTAGGCACGGGGTAAACACTGAAGCTTTCTTT. Its translation: CASRHGVNTEAFF. The chain joins TRBV19 to TRBJ1-1; D gene unclear. The V end lost 6 bases, the J end lost 2 bases, and 10 bases lay between the germline ends. This CDR3 spans 13 amino acids. Germline loops: CDR1 LNHDA, CDR2 SQIVND (reference sequence).